Listed below are T cell receptor beta chains from one sample, sequenced in a study of T cell changes during pregnancy in multiple sclerosis. The method was immunoSEQ multiplex PCR; TCRdb's version includes in-frame clones alone and lacks a portion of them. In the table there are tens of thousands of clones, around 90% of which are singletons. The sequences come from peripheral blood, collected in the third trimester of pregnancy. These receptors were taken from a female donor with multiple sclerosis, enrolled in a pregnancy study. CDR3s leave out the opening cysteine and the closing phenylalanine or tryptophan. Fields, in order: V gene, J gene, CDR3 protein.

TRBV6-1,TRBJ1-1,ASSPYNTEAF
TRBV6-6,TRBJ2-3,ASSYPLAGGTDTQY
TRBV19,TRBJ2-7,ASTGTGSYEQY
TRBV28,TRBJ1-4,ASRKRDRSEEKLF
TRBV6-5,TRBJ1-1,ASSYSPVMNTEAF
TRBV19,TRBJ2-7,ASSQTGAYEQY
TRBV7-8,TRBJ1-4,ASSSVRQGREKLF
TRBV5-4,TRBJ1-2,ASSQGGAYGYT
TRBV6-5,TRBJ1-3,ASSYSVVHSGNTIY
TRBV28,TRBJ2-7,ASSPPLAGVYEQY
TRBV12-5,TRBJ2-2,ASGLNTGELF
TRBV7-6,TRBJ2-5,ASSLVLQGQETQY
TRBV19,TRBJ2-1,ASNPGLAHYNEQF
TRBV7-9,TRBJ1-1,ASRTGVETEAF
TRBV7-9,TRBJ2-1,ASSSLLGQGADNEQF